Sequencing of this T cell receptor beta chain was carried out in a study of cytomegalovirus exposure and HLA in healthy donors. Study outcomes and limitations: A list of 164 TCR beta chains associated with cytomegalovirus was given. According to a subsequent analysis, TCR clusters from the first cohort were inclined to appear together in the roughly 130 validation repertoires. Under in vitro conditions, three CMV-associated chains were confirmed as specific for CMV antigens.

Regarding this clone: Its matching antigen is unknown.

Measured with immunoSEQ multiplex PCR; TCRdb has only the in-frame clones, and not every one. The sample has about 120,000 clones, 86% seen once. The source material was PBMCs. The source of this sequence is a man younger than 35 in good health and CMV-seronegative.

CDR3 in DNA: TGTGCCAGCAGCTTAGCAGAGGGCGTTTCCTACGAGCAGTACTTC. This sequence encodes CASSLAEGVSYEQYF. This chain links TRBV7-6 with TRBJ2-7; D is possibly TRBD2 (5 bases). The V end was cut by 0 bases, the J end by 1 base, with 10 bases between. CDR1 SGHVS and CDR2 FNYEAQ come from the germline V gene. The CDR3 is 15 residues long.